A selection of T cell receptor beta chains follows, all from one sample in a study of Graves' ophthalmopathy and Graves' hyperthyroidism. MiXCR, applied by TCRdb to the multiplex PCR reads, yields one record per CDR3 protein. Here the sample spans roughly 160,000 distinct CDR3 sequences, approximately 40% being singletons. Sequences were obtained from peripheral blood. These TCRs come from a man under 40 with Graves' ophthalmopathy. Each CDR3 is given with its conserved first and last residue. D genes are given only for firm matches. The size field is filled for only some rows; it gives once, few, many or a size class.

d_call | j_call | v_call | clone_size | cdr3_aa
TRBD1 | TRBJ2-7 | TRBV9 | many | CASSAIQGATSYEQYF
TRBD1 | TRBJ2-7 | TRBV11-2 | - | CASRGPGQGDYEQYF
- | TRBJ1-2 | TRBV6-2/TRBV6-3 | many | CASRPPGLIYGYTF
- | TRBJ1-5 | TRBV24-1 | - | CATSDHTGRGWDQPQHF
- | TRBJ1-5 | TRBV27 | - | CASSPGWGGRQPQHF
- | TRBJ1-5 | TRBV15 | - | CATSRDNQNQPQHF
TRBD1 | TRBJ2-7 | TRBV12-3/TRBV12-4 | few | CASSLGQGGRYF
TRBD1 | TRBJ2-6 | TRBV27 | - | CASSHRDRGVWANVLTF
- | TRBJ2-5 | TRBV12-5 | many | CAADGPWGETQYF
TRBD1 | TRBJ2-7 | TRBV20-1 | many | CSARTDRAYYEQYF
- | TRBJ1-6 | TRBV12-3/TRBV12-4 | - | CASSLRQGENSPLHF
TRBD2 | TRBJ2-5 | TRBV6-1 | - | CASSPLAVGAQYF
- | TRBJ2-3 | TRBV7-2 | - | CASSLAVQVRADTQYF
- | TRBJ2-2 | TRBV2 | many | CASRNLPISKRQGGAGELFF
TRBD1 | TRBJ2-2 | TRBV6-1 | - | CASKKGQVDGELFF
- | TRBJ2-7 | TRBV6-5 | many | CASSYSLDGTYEQYF
- | TRBJ2-5 | TRBV2 | many | CASLGGEETQYF
- | TRBJ2-5 | TRBV5-1 | many | CASTQGQETQYF
- | TRBJ1-1 | TRBV4-1 | many | CASSSQGSWNTEAFF
TRBD2 | TRBJ2-5 | TRBV7-8 | - | CASSFGGLAGGLETQYF
TRBD1 | TRBJ2-5 | TRBV13 | many | CASSLVGAQGARETQYF
TRBD2 | TRBJ2-7 | TRBV28 | many | CASSPGLAGAYEQYF
- | TRBJ2-2 | TRBV24-1 | - | CATSDPGGAGSNTGELFF
- | TRBJ1-5 | TRBV6-6 | many | CASRMDGWSNQPQHF
- | TRBJ2-4 | TRBV6-5 | - | CASSYSRGSIAKNIQYF
- | TRBJ2-5 | TRBV28 | - | CASGTFKAGRETQYF
- | TRBJ1-2 | TRBV28 | medium-sized | CASSSGQFYGYTF
- | TRBJ2-4 | TRBV6-2/TRBV6-3 | - | CASSYSQGRRYF